These 15 T cell receptor beta chains were all obtained from the same sample, sequenced in a study of somatic mutations in cytotoxic T cells in rheumatoid arthritis. Method: immunoSEQ multiplex PCR; TCRdb's copy keeps in-frame clones and lacks some. Of about 16,000 clones in the sample, roughly 80% are singletons; the top ten hold about an eighth. The specimen was CD8+ T cells sorted from blood. The receptors originated from an adult with rheumatoid arthritis.

In this sample, this clone turned up a few times. The chain links TRBV4-1 to TRBJ1-1; D not resolved. V was clipped by 1 base and J by 6 bases, with 9 bases between them. The CDR3 is 13 amino acids. Germline CDR1 is MGHRA and CDR2 is YSYEKL. The CDR3, as DNA: TGCGCCAGCAGCCAAGTTATGGGCCCTGAAGCTTTCTTT. Its translation is CASSQVMGPEAFF.

The rearrangement uses TRBV27 and TRBJ2-7, with D perhaps matching TRBD2 (5 bases). With 7 bases removed from V and 2 bases from J, the gap between germline ends came to 15 bases. There are 14 residues in the CDR3. CDR1 MNHEY and CDR2 SMNVEV come from the germline V gene (reference sequence). CDR3 protein: CASTTGGFPYEQYF. CDR3 DNA: TGTGCCAGCACAACCGGCGGGTTCCCCTACGAGCAGTACTTC.

V usage is TRBV6-5 and J usage is TRBJ1-1; 8 nucleotides agree with TRBD1. CDR1 MNHEY and CDR2 SVGAGI come from the germline V gene. The CDR3 is 13 amino acids. V shed 8 bases, J shed 11 bases, and the junction held 13 bases outside the gene matches. The CDR3 reads CASSYRGELRAFF. The CDR3 DNA reads as TGTGCCAGCTCCTACAGGGGGGAATTAAGGGCTTTCTTT.

The J gene is TRBJ1-2, the V gene TRBV18, with D hard to call. CDR1 and CDR2 from the germline V gene are KGHSH and LQKENI. The CDR3 spans 13 residues. V lost 3 bases to trimming and J lost 3 bases, with 8 bases between them. The CDR3 DNA sequence: TGTGCCAGCTCACCCCATGGGGACTATGGCTACACCTTC. This encodes CASSPHGDYGYTF.

The chain couples TRBV9 to TRBJ1-2; tentative D call: TRBD1 (5 bases). The germline V gene encodes CDR1 SGDLS and CDR2 YYNGEE. Trimming removed 3 bases from V and 4 bases from J, with 10 bases in between. This CDR3 region has 13 residues. The CDR3 is CASSAGTAYGYTF. DNA of the CDR3: TGTGCCAGCAGCGCGGGGACGGCCTATGGCTACACCTTC. Filled out from reference TRBV9 and TRBJ1-2, the complete variable domain reads DSGVTQTPKHLITATGQRVTLRCSPRSGDLSVYWYQQSLDQGLQFLIQYYNGEERAKGNILERFSAQQFPDLHSELNLSSLELGDSALYFCASSAGTAYGYTFGSGTRLTVV.

The gene calls are TRBV7-8 and TRBJ2-7; TRBD1 aligns across 7 bases. The germline CDR1 and CDR2 sequences are SGHVS and FQNEAQ. The CDR3 sequence is 15 residues long. Trimming took 3 bases from V and 3 from J; bases not matched to a gene: 8. CDR3: CASSFFRDRYYEQYF. The CDR3 bases are TGTGCCAGCAGCTTTTTCCGGGACAGATACTACGAGCAGTACTTC. Filled out from reference TRBV7-8 and TRBJ2-7, the complete variable domain reads GAGVSQSPRYKVAKRGQDVALRCDPISGHVSLFWYQQALGQGPEFLTYFQNEAQLDKSGLPSDRFFAERPEGSVSTLKIQRTQQEDSAVYLCASSFFRDRYYEQYFGPGTRLTVT.

The chain uses TRBV4-1 and TRBJ2-1; TRBD2 matches at 10 bases. V lost 6 bases, J lost 4 bases, and 9 bases stayed unmatched. In germline, CDR1 is MGHRA, CDR2 YSYEKL. The CDR3 has 16 amino acids. The CDR3 loop is CASSLLLAGQYNEQFF. CDR3 DNA: TGCGCCAGCAGTCTATTACTAGCGGGGCAGTACAATGAGCAGTTCTTC.

This sequence joins TRBV29-1 and TRBJ2-3, with 8 bases that match TRBD2. CDR1 and CDR2 from the germline V gene are SQVTM and ANQGSEA. V was clipped by 4 bases and J by 4 bases; unmatched bases: 1. This CDR3 is built from 12 residues. The CDR3 protein is CSVGGLADTQYF. The CDR3 DNA follows: TGCAGCGTTGGGGGACTAGCAGATACGCAGTATTTT.

The chain recombines TRBV12-5 with TRBJ1-2; TRBD1 matches 7 bases. The V segment lost 5 bases and the J segment 7 bases; nucleotides outside the gene matches: 7. The CDR3 has 13 residues. Germline V gives CDR1 LGHNT, CDR2 FRNRAP. The CDR3 DNA reads as TGTGCTAGTGGTCCCGGACAGGATAGTGGCTACACCTTC. This sequence encodes CASGPGQDSGYTF.

This chain links TRBV9 with TRBJ2-1; the match to TRBD2 covers 7 bases. CDR1 and CDR2 (germline): SGDLS, YYNGEE. V was pared by 7 bases and J by 4 bases, with 8 bases of the junction left unmatched. The CDR3 loop spans 14 amino acids. The CDR3 loop is CASSGGTSYNEQFF. The CDR3 DNA follows: TGTGCCAGCTCCGGGGGGACCTCATACAATGAGCAGTTCTTC.

The chain is built from TRBV2 and TRBJ2-3; a possible D gene is TRBD2 (6 bases). CDR1 SNHLY and CDR2 FYNNEI come from the germline V gene. V lost 2 bases and J 0 bases, leaving 12 bases between the germline ends. This CDR3 is built from 16 residues. In DNA form, the CDR3 reads TGTGCCAGCAGTGAATTTGGCGGGACTAGCACAGATACGCAGTATTTT. It yields the protein CASSEFGGTSTDTQYF.

The chain carries TRBV9 and TRBJ2-7; D may be TRBD1 (6 bases). The germline V gene has CDR1 SGDLS and CDR2 YYNGEE. The CDR3 consists of 15 residues. V lost 4 bases to trimming and J lost 2 bases, with 16 bases between them. As DNA, the CDR3 is TGTGCCAGCAGCTCCCTCCCGGACAGAGCCTACGAGCAGTACTTC. Protein: CASSSLPDRAYEQYF.

The J gene is TRBJ1-1, the V gene TRBV4-2; 8 bases align to TRBD1. After removal of 4 bases from V and 1 base from J, the junction contained 14 bases not matched to a gene. Germline values: CDR1 LGHNA, CDR2 YNFKEQ. The CDR3 length is 18 residues. The CDR3 region is CASSPLTGQGGRNTEAFF. For the CDR3, the DNA is TGTGCCAGCAGCCCCTTGACCGGACAGGGAGGGCGGAACACTGAAGCTTTCTTT.

V is TRBV9 and J is TRBJ2-7; D may be TRBD1 or TRBD2 (6 bases each). The CDR3 sequence is 15 residues long. Germline V gene data show CDR1 as SGDLS and CDR2 as YYNGEE. Trimming pared 0 bases from V and 1 base from J, leaving 11 bases between. The CDR3 region is CASSVGPGASYEQYF. DNA of the CDR3: TGTGCCAGCAGCGTAGGGCCGGGGGCGTCCTACGAGCAGTACTTC.

This sequence joins TRBV2 and TRBJ2-5, with D perhaps given as TRBD1 or TRBD2 (5 bases each). The CDR3 contains 16 residues. Germline V gives CDR1 SNHLY, CDR2 FYNNEI. Between the trimmed V and J ends, which lost 2 bases and 2 bases, there was a span of 15 bases. This chain's CDR3 is CASSEWRRGPQETQYF. The DNA of the CDR3 is TGTGCCAGCAGTGAATGGCGAAGGGGACCACAAGAGACCCAGTACTTC.